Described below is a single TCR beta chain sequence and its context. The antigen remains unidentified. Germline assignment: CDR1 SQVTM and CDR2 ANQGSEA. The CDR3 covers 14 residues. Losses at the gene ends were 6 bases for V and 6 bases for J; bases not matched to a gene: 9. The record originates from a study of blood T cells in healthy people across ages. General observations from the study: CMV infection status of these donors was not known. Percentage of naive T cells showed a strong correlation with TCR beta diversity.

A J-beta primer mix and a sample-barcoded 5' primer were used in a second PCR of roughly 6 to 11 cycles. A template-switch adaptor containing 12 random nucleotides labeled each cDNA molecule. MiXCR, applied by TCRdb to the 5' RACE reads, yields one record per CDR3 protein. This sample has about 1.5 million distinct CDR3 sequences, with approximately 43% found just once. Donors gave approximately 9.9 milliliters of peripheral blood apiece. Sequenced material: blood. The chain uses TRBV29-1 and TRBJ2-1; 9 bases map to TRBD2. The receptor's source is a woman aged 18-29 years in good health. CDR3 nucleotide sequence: TGCAGCGTAGATCTAGCGGGGACTTCCAATGAGCAGTTCTTC. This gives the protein CSVDLAGTSNEQFF.